These T cell receptor beta chains were read from a single sample in a study of Ad26.COV2.S vaccination and SARS-CoV-2 variants. This table comes from immunoSEQ multiplex PCR, and its TCRdb copy is limited to in-frame clones, with some not included. This sample has some 300,000 clones, with just over 85% found just once. Specimen: peripheral blood, collected in a trial of Ad26.COV2.S vaccine versus placebo. All receptors derive from a person between 18 and 65 years old who received the Ad26.COV2.S COVID-19 vaccine or a placebo. CDR3s include the opening cysteine and the closing phenylalanine or tryptophan.

v_call: TRBV3-1/TRBV3-2
j_call: TRBJ1-1
cdr3_length: 12
cdr3_aa: CASSLWGLEAFF

v_call: TRBV4-1
j_call: TRBJ1-2
cdr3_length: 15
cdr3_aa: CASSQRGQGNYGYTF

v_call: TRBV5-4
j_call: TRBJ1-1
cdr3_length: 14
cdr3_aa: CASSFDRGNTEAFF

v_call: TRBV7-2
j_call: TRBJ2-5
cdr3_length: 15
cdr3_aa: CASSLRAATQETQYF

v_call: TRBV5-1
j_call: TRBJ2-5
cdr3_length: 15
cdr3_aa: CASKKASGGQETQYF

v_call: TRBV5-1
j_call: TRBJ2-5
cdr3_length: 16
cdr3_aa: CASSYLLAGGGETQYF

v_call: TRBV7-8
j_call: TRBJ1-2
cdr3_length: 12
cdr3_aa: CASSLERGGYTF

v_call: TRBV4-1
j_call: TRBJ1-3
cdr3_length: 18
cdr3_aa: CASSQEGTAFSSGNTIYF

v_call: TRBV2
j_call: TRBJ1-6
cdr3_length: 12
cdr3_aa: CASRAGGSPLHF

v_call: TRBV9
j_call: TRBJ2-3
cdr3_length: 15
cdr3_aa: CASSVSPSVPDTQYF

v_call: TRBV4-1
j_call: TRBJ2-1
cdr3_length: 17
cdr3_aa: CASSHPGRGNLYNEQFF

v_call: TRBV30
j_call: TRBJ1-2
cdr3_length: 13
cdr3_aa: CAWSEQVPYGYTF

v_call: TRBV6-1
j_call: TRBJ1-4
cdr3_length: 15
cdr3_aa: CASSTAGTGMEKLFF

v_call: TRBV30
j_call: TRBJ1-4
cdr3_length: 14
cdr3_aa: CAWGPWGGARKLFF

v_call: TRBV3-1/TRBV3-2
j_call: TRBJ2-7
cdr3_length: 14
cdr3_aa: CASSHGQGKYEQYF

v_call: TRBV2
j_call: TRBJ1-4
cdr3_length: 13
cdr3_aa: CASRGRNNEKLFF

v_call: TRBV21-1
j_call: TRBJ1-1
cdr3_length: 17
cdr3_aa: CASRPSIRVPQNTEAFF

v_call: TRBV3-1/TRBV3-2
j_call: TRBJ2-1
cdr3_length: 15
cdr3_aa: CASSQPGTTWYEQFF